This is a list of T cell receptor beta chains from one sample in a study of T cells in Graves' hyperthyroidism and ophthalmopathy. MiXCR, applied by TCRdb to the multiplex PCR reads, yields one record per CDR3 protein. In the table there are 500,000 to 650,000 distinct CDR3 sequences, 14% of which are singletons. What was sequenced was blood. These receptor sequences come from a woman aged 35 to 49 with Graves' hyperthyroidism. CDR3s include the opening cysteine and the closing phenylalanine or tryptophan. Fields, in order: V gene, D gene, clone size, J gene, CDR3 DNA, CDR3 protein. A D gene is named only where the DNA matches it firmly. Clone size is stated in some rows and not others, as once, few, many or a class when expanded.

v_call: TRBV5-1; d_call: .; clone_size: many; j_call: TRBJ2-3; cdr3_nt: TGCGCCAGCAGCTTGGCCGTTAGTCTGTTCGGGGAGGATACGCAGTATTTT; cdr3_aa: CASSLAVSLFGEDTQYF
v_call: TRBV19; d_call: .; clone_size: .; j_call: TRBJ2-7; cdr3_nt: TGTGCCAGTAGTGCCTGGGGCAACACCTACGAGCAGTACTTC; cdr3_aa: CASSAWGNTYEQYF
v_call: TRBV27; d_call: .; clone_size: many; j_call: TRBJ2-7; cdr3_nt: TGTGCCAGCAGTACTGTAGGACTGAGCAGCTCCTACGAGCAGTACTTC; cdr3_aa: CASSTVGLSSSYEQYF
v_call: TRBV7-9; d_call: .; clone_size: many; j_call: TRBJ1-4; cdr3_nt: TGTGCCAGCAGCTCACAGGGTGGGAATAATGAAAAACTGTTTTTT; cdr3_aa: CASSSQGGNNEKLFF
v_call: TRBV7-9; d_call: .; clone_size: many; j_call: TRBJ2-5; cdr3_nt: TGTGCCAGCAGCCCTTCACCAGTCGAGACCCAGTACTTC; cdr3_aa: CASSPSPVETQYF
v_call: TRBV6-1; d_call: TRBD2; clone_size: once; j_call: TRBJ2-7; cdr3_nt: TGTGCCAGCAGTAAAATAGCGGGAGGAAGCTCCAACGAGCAGTACTTC; cdr3_aa: CASSKIAGGSSNEQYF
v_call: TRBV4-1; d_call: TRBD1; clone_size: .; j_call: TRBJ2-1; cdr3_nt: TGCGCCAGCAGCCAGGCCGGGACAGGGGTAAACGAGCAGTTCTTC; cdr3_aa: CASSQAGTGVNEQFF
v_call: TRBV28; d_call: .; clone_size: .; j_call: TRBJ2-7; cdr3_nt: TGTGCCAGCAGTCGAGATGAGGGGCTCGAGCAGTACTTC; cdr3_aa: CASSRDEGLEQYF
v_call: TRBV29-1; d_call: TRBD1; clone_size: few; j_call: TRBJ2-7; cdr3_nt: TGCAGCGTGCCGGGACAGGGGGCCTTTCATGGGGTCTACGAGCAGTACTTC; cdr3_aa: CSVPGQGAFHGVYEQYF
v_call: TRBV20-1; d_call: .; clone_size: .; j_call: TRBJ2-3; cdr3_nt: TGCAGTGCTAGCCGGGAGCGGGCAGATACGAAGTATTTT; cdr3_aa: CSASRERADTKYF
v_call: TRBV29-1; d_call: TRBD2; clone_size: .; j_call: TRBJ2-1; cdr3_nt: TGCAGCGTGGTCTATATAGCGGGGGGTTCCTACAATGAGCAGTTCTTC; cdr3_aa: CSVVYIAGGSYNEQFF
v_call: TRBV6-1; d_call: .; clone_size: many; j_call: TRBJ2-7; cdr3_nt: TGTGCCAGCAGTGACAGCCTGGACCCCTTCTACGAGCAGTACTTC; cdr3_aa: CASSDSLDPFYEQYF
v_call: TRBV20-1; d_call: TRBD2; clone_size: .; j_call: TRBJ2-1; cdr3_nt: TGCAGTGCCTACCGCAGGACTAGCGGGGGCGATGGGCAGTTCTTC; cdr3_aa: CSAYRRTSGGDGQFF
v_call: TRBV5-1; d_call: .; clone_size: many; j_call: TRBJ2-1; cdr3_nt: TGCGCCAGCACTGGGAGTGGAAATGAGCAGTTCTTC; cdr3_aa: CASTGSGNEQFF
v_call: TRBV3-1; d_call: .; clone_size: many; j_call: TRBJ2-2; cdr3_nt: TGTGCCAGCAGCCAGAGGGGGAACGGGGAGCTGTTTTTT; cdr3_aa: CASSQRGNGELFF
v_call: TRBV7-2; d_call: .; clone_size: .; j_call: TRBJ1-2; cdr3_nt: TGTGCCAGCAGCCAGAACGTACGGAAAGCTAACTATGGCTACACCTTC; cdr3_aa: CASSQNVRKANYGYTF
v_call: TRBV5-1; d_call: TRBD2; clone_size: many; j_call: TRBJ2-1; cdr3_nt: TGCGCCAGCAGCGTGGGACTAGCGGGAGCATCCTACAATGAGCAGTTCTTC; cdr3_aa: CASSVGLAGASYNEQFF
v_call: TRBV7-8; d_call: TRBD2; clone_size: few; j_call: TRBJ2-7; cdr3_nt: TGTGCCAGCAGCGAAAGGGGGCTAGCGGGGGCCTACGAGCAGTACTTC; cdr3_aa: CASSERGLAGAYEQYF
v_call: TRBV20-1; d_call: TRBD2; clone_size: many; j_call: TRBJ2-1; cdr3_nt: TGCAGTGCTAGCCTGAGCGGGAGGCTGAATGAGCAGTTCTTC; cdr3_aa: CSASLSGRLNEQFF
v_call: TRBV6-1; d_call: .; clone_size: many; j_call: TRBJ1-1; cdr3_nt: TGTGCCAGCAGTGAAGGGGGGGTCACTGAAGCTTTCTTT; cdr3_aa: CASSEGGVTEAFF
v_call: TRBV20-1; d_call: TRBD1; clone_size: many; j_call: TRBJ2-1; cdr3_nt: TGCAGTGCTAGAAAGATGCCCGGGACAGGGTACAATGAGCAGTTCTTC; cdr3_aa: CSARKMPGTGYNEQFF
v_call: TRBV9; d_call: .; clone_size: many; j_call: TRBJ2-2; cdr3_nt: TGTGCCAGCAGCGTACGAGAAACCGGGGAGCTGTTTTTT; cdr3_aa: CASSVRETGELFF
v_call: TRBV6-2/TRBV6-3; d_call: TRBD2; clone_size: many; j_call: TRBJ2-3; cdr3_nt: TGTGCCAGCGGGAGGACCGGGACTAGCGGCACAGATACGCAGTATTTT; cdr3_aa: CASGRTGTSGTDTQYF
v_call: TRBV28; d_call: .; clone_size: many; j_call: TRBJ1-3; cdr3_nt: TGTGCCAGCAGTCTGCTCTCCAGCTCTGGAAACACCATATATTTT; cdr3_aa: CASSLLSSSGNTIYF
v_call: TRBV27; d_call: .; clone_size: .; j_call: TRBJ2-2; cdr3_nt: TGTGCCAGCAATGACAGAGGTGGGGCCGGGGAGCTGTTTTTT; cdr3_aa: CASNDRGGAGELFF
v_call: TRBV12-3/TRBV12-4; d_call: TRBD2; clone_size: .; j_call: TRBJ2-3; cdr3_nt: TGTGCCAGCAGTTTCATTTTGCGGGAGGGCCCGAGAGATACGCAGTATTTT; cdr3_aa: CASSFILREGPRDTQYF
v_call: TRBV5-1; d_call: TRBD2; clone_size: many; j_call: TRBJ2-1; cdr3_nt: TGCGCCAGCACCGATCCGGGACTAGCGAACTACAATGAGCAGTTCTTC; cdr3_aa: CASTDPGLANYNEQFF
v_call: TRBV6-1; d_call: TRBD2; clone_size: .; j_call: TRBJ2-1; cdr3_nt: TGTGCCAGCAGTGTCCTAACCGGGACTAGCGGACCCAATGAGCAGTTCTTC; cdr3_aa: CASSVLTGTSGPNEQFF
v_call: TRBV6-5; d_call: .; clone_size: few; j_call: TRBJ2-7; cdr3_nt: TGTGCCAGCAGTTACTCAAGTAACGGCGCCTACGAGCAGTACTTC; cdr3_aa: CASSYSSNGAYEQYF
v_call: TRBV27; d_call: .; clone_size: many; j_call: TRBJ2-7; cdr3_nt: TGTGCCAGCAGTCTCGGTCCGGCCACCTACGAGCAGTACTTC; cdr3_aa: CASSLGPATYEQYF
v_call: TRBV30; d_call: .; clone_size: many; j_call: TRBJ1-1; cdr3_nt: TGTGCCTGGAGTCCGCAGTTTGACACTGAAGCTTTCTTT; cdr3_aa: CAWSPQFDTEAFF
v_call: TRBV20-1; d_call: TRBD1; clone_size: many; j_call: TRBJ1-5; cdr3_nt: TGCAGTGCCAGGGCCGGGACAGGGCAAAACCAGCCCCAGCATTTT; cdr3_aa: CSARAGTGQNQPQHF
v_call: TRBV5-1; d_call: .; clone_size: .; j_call: TRBJ2-7; cdr3_nt: TGCGCCAGCAGCTCAGGACACCAGACCCCCCTCGAGCAGTACTTC; cdr3_aa: CASSSGHQTPLEQYF
v_call: TRBV2; d_call: .; clone_size: .; j_call: TRBJ2-1; cdr3_nt: TGTGCCAGCAGAACCCCTGAGCAGTTCTTC; cdr3_aa: CASRTPEQFF
v_call: TRBV28; d_call: TRBD2; clone_size: few; j_call: TRBJ2-4; cdr3_nt: TGTGCCAGCAGTTATGAGACTAGCGGGAGACGAATTAGGATTCAGTACTTC; cdr3_aa: CASSYETSGRRIRIQYF
v_call: TRBV20-1; d_call: .; clone_size: .; j_call: TRBJ2-7; cdr3_nt: TGCAGTGCTGACCCTCTAGCCTACGAGCAGTACTTC; cdr3_aa: CSADPLAYEQYF
v_call: TRBV20-1; d_call: TRBD2; clone_size: .; j_call: TRBJ2-2; cdr3_nt: TGCAGTGCTAGGCCTAGCGGGAGGAACACCGGGGAGCTGTTTTTT; cdr3_aa: CSARPSGRNTGELFF
v_call: TRBV15; d_call: .; clone_size: .; j_call: TRBJ1-3; cdr3_nt: TGTGCCACCAGCAGAGACGCTGCCTCGGTTTCTGGAAACACCATATATTTT; cdr3_aa: CATSRDAASVSGNTIYF
v_call: TRBV19; d_call: TRBD1; clone_size: many; j_call: TRBJ2-1; cdr3_nt: TGTGCCAGTAGTAGTGGTCCCGGGACAGGGGGCAGCGATGAGCAGTTCTTC; cdr3_aa: CASSSGPGTGGSDEQFF
v_call: TRBV18; d_call: .; clone_size: once; j_call: TRBJ2-3; cdr3_nt: TGTGCCAGCTCATCCGGGGAGATAGATACGCAGTATTTT; cdr3_aa: CASSSGEIDTQYF
v_call: TRBV28; d_call: TRBD1; clone_size: few; j_call: TRBJ2-5; cdr3_nt: TGTGCCAGCATACCGAGGACAGGGGGTCGAGAGACCCAGTACTTC; cdr3_aa: CASIPRTGGRETQYF
v_call: TRBV7-9; d_call: TRBD2; clone_size: many; j_call: TRBJ2-7; cdr3_nt: TGTGCCAGCAGCTCGCTTGAAACTAGCGGTTCAAGCTCCTACGAGCAGTACTTC; cdr3_aa: CASSSLETSGSSSYEQYF
v_call: TRBV7-6; d_call: .; clone_size: .; j_call: TRBJ2-7; cdr3_nt: TGTGCCAGCAGCTTAGACCAGGGGTGGGAGCAGTACTTC; cdr3_aa: CASSLDQGWEQYF
v_call: TRBV28; d_call: .; clone_size: many; j_call: TRBJ2-7; cdr3_nt: TGTGCCAGCAGTCCCCCAAGTGGGGGGCCTCATTACGAGCAGTACTTC; cdr3_aa: CASSPPSGGPHYEQYF
v_call: TRBV27; d_call: .; clone_size: .; j_call: TRBJ2-7; cdr3_nt: TGTGCCAGTTCCCATGGGGCCGAGCAGTACTTC; cdr3_aa: CASSHGAEQYF
v_call: TRBV6-9; d_call: TRBD2; clone_size: .; j_call: TRBJ2-1; cdr3_nt: TGTGCCAGCAGTTATGCCAGTGGGCGGGAGAGCTACAATGAGCAGTTCTTC; cdr3_aa: CASSYASGRESYNEQFF
v_call: TRBV3-1; d_call: .; clone_size: many; j_call: TRBJ1-1; cdr3_nt: TGTGCCAGCAGCCAAGACGGGGGCACTGAAGCTTTCTTT; cdr3_aa: CASSQDGGTEAFF
v_call: TRBV6-1; d_call: TRBD1; clone_size: few; j_call: TRBJ2-1; cdr3_nt: TGTGCCAGCATGCCGGACAGGGGGGAAGACTACAATGAGCAGTTCTTC; cdr3_aa: CASMPDRGEDYNEQFF
v_call: TRBV28; d_call: TRBD2; clone_size: few; j_call: TRBJ2-2; cdr3_nt: TGTGCCAGCAGTTTACTAGCGGGAGGGGTTACCGGGGAGCTGTTTTTT; cdr3_aa: CASSLLAGGVTGELFF
v_call: TRBV28; d_call: TRBD1; clone_size: many; j_call: TRBJ2-7; cdr3_nt: TGTGCCAGCAGTTCCGCCGCAGGGGGTCGGTACGAGCAGTACTTC; cdr3_aa: CASSSAAGGRYEQYF
v_call: TRBV24-1; d_call: TRBD2; clone_size: many; j_call: TRBJ2-3; cdr3_nt: TGTGCCACCAGTGATGTCGGGACTAGCGGGAGAGATACGCAGTATTTT; cdr3_aa: CATSDVGTSGRDTQYF
v_call: TRBV12-3/TRBV12-4; d_call: .; clone_size: few; j_call: TRBJ2-2; cdr3_nt: TGTGCCAGCAGTTTAAGGAGCACCGGGGAGCTGTTTTTT; cdr3_aa: CASSLRSTGELFF
v_call: TRBV3-1; d_call: .; clone_size: many; j_call: TRBJ1-1; cdr3_nt: TGTGCCAGCAGCCAAGAAGCAGCCCGCCAAGCTTTCTTT; cdr3_aa: CASSQEAARQAFF
v_call: TRBV7-9; d_call: .; clone_size: .; j_call: TRBJ2-7; cdr3_nt: TGTGCCAGCAGCTTAGTGGGACACCTCTACGAGCAGTACTTC; cdr3_aa: CASSLVGHLYEQYF
v_call: TRBV7-9; d_call: TRBD2; clone_size: few; j_call: TRBJ2-3; cdr3_nt: TGTGCCAGCAGCGACGGGACTAGTCCTAAAGATACGCAGTATTTT; cdr3_aa: CASSDGTSPKDTQYF
v_call: TRBV27; d_call: TRBD1; clone_size: many; j_call: TRBJ1-2; cdr3_nt: TGTGCCAGCAGACTTAACCGGGACAGTGGAAATGGCTACACCTTC; cdr3_aa: CASRLNRDSGNGYTF
v_call: TRBV28; d_call: TRBD2; clone_size: many; j_call: TRBJ2-2; cdr3_nt: TGTGCCAGCAGTTTTTTGGGACTAGCTCAAGTTGGTAGCACCGGGGAGCTGTTTTTT; cdr3_aa: CASSFLGLAQVGSTGELFF
v_call: TRBV4-1; d_call: .; clone_size: .; j_call: TRBJ2-7; cdr3_nt: TGCGCCAGCAGCCAAGTCCTCAGCAGCGAGCGGTACTTC; cdr3_aa: CASSQVLSSERYF
v_call: TRBV28; d_call: .; clone_size: few; j_call: TRBJ2-7; cdr3_nt: TGTGCCAGCAAGACCCAAGTAGCCTCCTACGAGCAGTACTTC; cdr3_aa: CASKTQVASYEQYF